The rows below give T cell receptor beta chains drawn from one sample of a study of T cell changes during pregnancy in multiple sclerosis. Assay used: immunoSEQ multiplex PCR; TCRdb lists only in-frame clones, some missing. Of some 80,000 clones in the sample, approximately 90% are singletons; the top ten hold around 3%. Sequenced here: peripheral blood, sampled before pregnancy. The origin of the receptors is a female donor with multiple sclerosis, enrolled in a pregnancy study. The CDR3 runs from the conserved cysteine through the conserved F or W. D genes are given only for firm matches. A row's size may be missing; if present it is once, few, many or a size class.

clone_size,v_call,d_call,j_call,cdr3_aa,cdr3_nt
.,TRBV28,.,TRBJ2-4,CASSLRGQWGIQYF,TGTGCCAGCAGTTTAAGGGGCCAATGGGGCATTCAGTACTTC
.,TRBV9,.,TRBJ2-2,CASSVGVTGELFF,TGTGCCAGCAGCGTAGGAGTGACCGGGGAGCTGTTTTTT
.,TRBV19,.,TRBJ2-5,CASSTPAGFKETQYF,TGTGCCAGTAGTACCCCCGCAGGCTTTAAGGAGACCCAGTACTTC
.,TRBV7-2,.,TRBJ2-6,CASSPVGHSGANVLTF,TGTGCCAGCAGCCCAGTTGGGCACTCTGGGGCCAACGTCCTGACTTTC
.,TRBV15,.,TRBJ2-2,CATSIEELGELFF,TGTGCCACCAGCATCGAGGAGCTCGGGGAGCTGTTTTTT
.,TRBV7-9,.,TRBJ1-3,CASSLVSGYGNTIYF,TGTGCCAGCAGCTTAGTATCGGGGTATGGAAACACCATATATTTT
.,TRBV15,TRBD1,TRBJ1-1,CATSRDGTGGTEAFF,TGTGCCACCAGCAGAGATGGGACAGGGGGCACTGAAGCTTTCTTT
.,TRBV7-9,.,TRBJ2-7,CASSLTVVYEQYF,TGTGCCAGCAGCTTGACAGTTGTCTACGAGCAGTACTTC
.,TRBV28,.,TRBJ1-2,CASSSTGGGNGYTF,TGTGCCAGCAGTTCAACGGGGGGGGGTAATGGCTACACCTTC
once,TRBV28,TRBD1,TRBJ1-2,CASRRPDRARGYGYTF,TGTGCCAGCAGGCGACCGGACAGGGCCCGCGGTTATGGCTACACCTTC
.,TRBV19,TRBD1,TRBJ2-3,CASSVTGGITDTQYF,TGTGCCAGTAGTGTAACAGGGGGCATTACAGATACGCAGTATTTT
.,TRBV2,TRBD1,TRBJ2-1,CASSADRGQGANEQFF,TGTGCCAGCAGTGCCGACAGGGGGCAGGGGGCGAATGAGCAGTTCTTC
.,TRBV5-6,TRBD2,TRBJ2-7,CASSKLGTSNYEQYF,TGTGCCAGCAGCAAACTCGGGACTAGCAATTACGAGCAGTACTTC
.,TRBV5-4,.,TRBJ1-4,CASSSGTSREKLFF,TGTGCCAGCAGCAGCGGGACTTCAAGAGAAAAACTGTTTTTT
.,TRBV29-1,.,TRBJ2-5,CSVEARGDRETQYF,TGCAGCGTTGAAGCCAGGGGGGATCGAGAGACCCAGTACTTC
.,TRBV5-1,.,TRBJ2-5,CASSPAGGETQYF,TGCGCCAGCAGCCCGGCTGGGGGGGAGACCCAGTACTTC
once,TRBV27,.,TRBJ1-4,CASSSPRGGGGEKLFF,TGTGCCAGCAGCTCCCCCCGGGGGGGAGGGGGTGAAAAACTGTTTTTT
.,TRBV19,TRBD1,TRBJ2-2,CATGQGVIGELFF,TGTGCCACCGGACAGGGGGTGATCGGGGAGCTGTTTTTT
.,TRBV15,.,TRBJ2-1,CATSGGMGNEQFF,TGTGCCACCAGCGGCGGGATGGGAAATGAGCAGTTCTTC
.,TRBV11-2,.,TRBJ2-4,CASSFGQGPIQYF,TGTGCCAGCAGTTTCGGCCAGGGGCCCATTCAGTACTTC
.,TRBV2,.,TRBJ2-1,CASTRSSYNEQFF,TGTGCCAGCACCCGGAGCTCCTACAATGAGCAGTTCTTC
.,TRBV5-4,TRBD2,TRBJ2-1,CASSPVAGGPDEQFF,TGTGCCAGCAGCCCCGTTGCGGGAGGGCCCGATGAGCAGTTCTTC
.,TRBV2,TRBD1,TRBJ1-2,CATAGQGYYGYTF,TGTGCCACCGCGGGACAGGGGTACTATGGCTACACCTTC
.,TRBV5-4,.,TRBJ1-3,CASSLLGLGSGNTIYF,TGTGCCAGCAGCTTGCTGGGACTCGGCTCTGGAAACACCATATATTTT
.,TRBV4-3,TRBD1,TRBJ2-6,CASSQYSGGGGANVLTF,TGCGCCAGCAGCCAGTATTCAGGGGGTGGTGGGGCCAACGTCCTGACTTTC
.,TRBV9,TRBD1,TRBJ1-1,CASSTTGGMNTEAFF,TGTGCCAGCAGCACGACAGGGGGCATGAACACTGAAGCTTTCTTT
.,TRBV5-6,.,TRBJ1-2,CASSLAGGPDNYGYTF,TGTGCCAGCAGCTTGGCCGGAGGGCCAGATAACTATGGCTACACCTTC
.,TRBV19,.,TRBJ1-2,CASTLGRVGRKYGYTF,TGTGCCAGTACCCTCGGCAGGGTTGGACGAAAATATGGCTACACCTTC
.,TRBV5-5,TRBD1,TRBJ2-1,CASSYRGSSDNEQFF,TGTGCCAGCAGTTACAGGGGGTCTTCCGACAATGAGCAGTTCTTC
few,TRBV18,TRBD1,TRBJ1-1,CASSQDRGNTEAFF,TGTGCCAGCTCACAGGACAGGGGGAACACTGAAGCTTTCTTT
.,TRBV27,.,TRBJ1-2,CASSAGGRYGYTF,TGTGCCAGCAGTGCGGGGGGTCGATATGGCTACACCTTC
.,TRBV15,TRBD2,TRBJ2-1,CATSRDRLGGDRQQFF,TGTGCCACCAGCAGAGATCGGCTTGGGGGGGACCGACAGCAGTTCTTC
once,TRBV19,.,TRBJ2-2,CASSTGQNTGELFF,TGTGCCAGTAGTACGGGACAGAACACCGGGGAGCTGTTTTTT
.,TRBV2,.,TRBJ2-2,CASSPKTGTGELFF,TGTGCCAGCAGTCCCAAGACGGGAACCGGGGAGCTGTTTTTT
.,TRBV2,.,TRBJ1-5,CASSDRVNQPQHF,TGTGCCAGCAGTGACAGGGTTAATCAGCCCCAGCATTTT
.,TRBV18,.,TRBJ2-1,CASSPNGLSMDEQFF,TGTGCCAGCTCACCCAATGGACTGTCTATGGATGAGCAGTTCTTC
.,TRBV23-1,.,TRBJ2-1,CASSQSNRGEQFF,TGCGCCAGCAGTCAATCGAATAGGGGAGAGCAGTTCTTC
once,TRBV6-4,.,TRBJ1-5,CAIKVAGTNNQPQHF,TGTGCCATCAAAGTAGCCGGGACAAATAATCAGCCCCAGCATTTT
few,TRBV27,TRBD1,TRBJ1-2,CASPPKTGPSYGYTF,TGTGCCAGCCCCCCCAAGACAGGGCCGTCCTATGGCTACACCTTC
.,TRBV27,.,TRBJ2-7,CASSLSTGGQSSYEQYF,TGTGCCAGCAGTTTATCGACAGGCGGGCAGAGCTCCTACGAGCAGTACTTC
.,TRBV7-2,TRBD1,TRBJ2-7,CASSRTGGHYEQYF,TGTGCCAGCAGCCGGACAGGGGGCCACTACGAGCAGTACTTC
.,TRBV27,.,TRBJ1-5,CASSLSRENQPQHF,TGTGCCAGCAGTTTGAGTAGGGAGAATCAGCCCCAGCATTTT
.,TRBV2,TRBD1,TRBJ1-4,CASSASGGVREKLFF,TGTGCCAGCAGTGCCTCAGGGGGCGTTCGGGAAAAACTGTTTTTT
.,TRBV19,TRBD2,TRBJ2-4,CASSTGLADIKNIQYF,TGTGCCAGTAGTACGGGACTAGCGGACATCAAAAACATTCAGTACTTC
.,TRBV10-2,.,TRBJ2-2,CASSEVNSWHGNTGELFF,TGCGCCAGCAGTGAGGTCAATAGCTGGCACGGGAACACCGGGGAGCTGTTTTTT
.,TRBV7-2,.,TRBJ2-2,CASSSPGADNTGELFF,TGTGCCAGCAGCTCCCCTGGGGCAGATAACACCGGGGAGCTGTTTTTT
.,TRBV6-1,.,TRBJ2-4,CASSETSGRNGIQYF,TGTGCCAGCAGTGAAACTTCAGGGCGAAATGGCATTCAGTACTTC
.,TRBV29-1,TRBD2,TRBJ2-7,CSVELAGAYEQYF,TGCAGCGTTGAACTAGCGGGAGCCTACGAGCAGTACTTC
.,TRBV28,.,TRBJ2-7,CASSETGPPYEQYF,TGTGCCAGCAGTGAGACAGGACCTCCCTACGAGCAGTACTTC
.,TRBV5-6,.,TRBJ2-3,CASSTGTDTQYF,TGTGCCAGCAGTACCGGGACAGATACGCAGTATTTT
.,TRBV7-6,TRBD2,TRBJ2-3,CASSILSSGRTDTQYF,TGTGCCAGCAGCATATTATCTAGCGGGAGAACAGATACGCAGTATTTT
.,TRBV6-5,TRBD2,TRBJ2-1,CASSYEERDLINEQFF,TGTGCCAGCAGTTACGAAGAGCGGGATCTAATCAATGAGCAGTTCTTC
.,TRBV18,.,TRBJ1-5,CASSDQGLSSNQPQHF,TGTGCCAGCTCCGACCAGGGTCTCAGTTCTAATCAGCCCCAGCATTTT
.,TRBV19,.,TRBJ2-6,CASSNLGRLLDGANVLTF,TGTGCCAGTAGTAACCTCGGCAGGCTTCTGGATGGGGCCAACGTCCTGACTTTC
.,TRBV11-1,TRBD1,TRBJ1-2,CASSRDTDRAYGYTF,TGTGCCAGCAGCCGGGACACGGACAGGGCCTATGGCTACACCTTC
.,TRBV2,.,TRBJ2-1,CASQADRYNEQFF,TGTGCCAGCCAAGCGGACCGATACAATGAGCAGTTCTTC
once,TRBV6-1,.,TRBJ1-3,CASSKPTPSGNTIYF,TGTGCCAGCAGTAAACCGACTCCCTCTGGAAACACCATATATTTT
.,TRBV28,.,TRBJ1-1,CASSPPREGTLGAFF,TGTGCCAGCAGTCCTCCGAGGGAGGGGACTCTAGGAGCTTTCTTT
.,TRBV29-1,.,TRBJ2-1,CSVEASSDEQFF,TGCAGCGTTGAGGCTAGCAGCGATGAGCAGTTCTTC